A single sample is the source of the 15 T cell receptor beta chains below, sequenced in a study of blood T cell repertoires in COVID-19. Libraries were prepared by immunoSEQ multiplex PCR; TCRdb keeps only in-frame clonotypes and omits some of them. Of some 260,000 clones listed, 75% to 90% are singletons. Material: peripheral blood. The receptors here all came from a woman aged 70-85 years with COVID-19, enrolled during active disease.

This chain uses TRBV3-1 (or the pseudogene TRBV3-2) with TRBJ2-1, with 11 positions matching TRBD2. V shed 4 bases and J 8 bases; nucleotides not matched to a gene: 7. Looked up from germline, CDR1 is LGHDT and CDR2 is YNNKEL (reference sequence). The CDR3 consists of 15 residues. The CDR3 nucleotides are TGTGCCAGCAGCCCTACTAGCGGGAGTTGGTATGAGCAGTTCTTC. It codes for CASSPTSGSWYEQFF.

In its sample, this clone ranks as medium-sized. The DNA for the CDR3 is TGTGCCAGCAGTGATTTCGGAGGCTACGAGCAGTACTTC. Amino acid sequence: CASSDFGGYEQYF. This chain links TRBV2 with TRBJ2-7; D is perhaps TRBD2 (5 bases). Trimming stripped 3 bases from V and 3 bases from J, with 9 bases between. The germline gives CDR1 SNHLY, CDR2 FYNNEI. CDR3 size: 13 residues.

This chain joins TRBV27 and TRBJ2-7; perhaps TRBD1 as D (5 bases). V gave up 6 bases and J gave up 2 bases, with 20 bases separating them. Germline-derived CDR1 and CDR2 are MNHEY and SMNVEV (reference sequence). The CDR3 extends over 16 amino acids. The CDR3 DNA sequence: TGTGCCAGCAGACGGACACGGATTCAAAGTGCCTACGAGCAGTACTTC. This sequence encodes CASRRTRIQSAYEQYF.

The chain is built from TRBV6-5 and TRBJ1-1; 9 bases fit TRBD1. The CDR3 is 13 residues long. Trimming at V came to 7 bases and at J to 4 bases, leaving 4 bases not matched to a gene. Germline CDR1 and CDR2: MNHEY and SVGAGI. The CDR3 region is CASNRGLGTEAFF. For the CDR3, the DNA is TGTGCCAGCAACAGGGGGCTAGGCACTGAAGCTTTCTTT.

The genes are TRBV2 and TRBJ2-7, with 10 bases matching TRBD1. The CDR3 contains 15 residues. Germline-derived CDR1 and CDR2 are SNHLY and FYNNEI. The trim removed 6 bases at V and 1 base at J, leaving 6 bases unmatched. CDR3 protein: CASREDRGESYEQYF. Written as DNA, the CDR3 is TGTGCCAGCAGGGAGGACAGGGGGGAATCCTACGAGCAGTACTTC.

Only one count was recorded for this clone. The CDR3 reads CASSRGQGEETQYF. The DNA of the CDR3 is TGCGCCAGCAGCCGGGGACAGGGTGAAGAGACCCAGTACTTC. This chain uses TRBV5-1 with TRBJ2-5; 9 nucleotides match TRBD1. Germline loops: CDR1 SGHRS, CDR2 YFSETQ. Germline trimming cut 4 bases from V and 3 bases from J; bases unmatched to any gene: 4. This CDR3 has 14 residues.

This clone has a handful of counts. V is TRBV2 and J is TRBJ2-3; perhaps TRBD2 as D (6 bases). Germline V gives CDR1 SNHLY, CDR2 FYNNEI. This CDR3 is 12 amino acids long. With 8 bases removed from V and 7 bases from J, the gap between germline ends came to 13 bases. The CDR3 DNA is TGTGCCAGCGGGGTACTAGCTAATACGCAGTATTTT. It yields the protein CASGVLANTQYF.

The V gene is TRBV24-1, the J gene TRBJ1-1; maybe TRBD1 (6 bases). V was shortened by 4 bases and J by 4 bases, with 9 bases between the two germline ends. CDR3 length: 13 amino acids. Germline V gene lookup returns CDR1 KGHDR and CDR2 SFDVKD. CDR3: CATSEAGATEAFF. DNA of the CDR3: TGTGCCACCAGTGAAGCAGGGGCCACTGAAGCTTTCTTT.

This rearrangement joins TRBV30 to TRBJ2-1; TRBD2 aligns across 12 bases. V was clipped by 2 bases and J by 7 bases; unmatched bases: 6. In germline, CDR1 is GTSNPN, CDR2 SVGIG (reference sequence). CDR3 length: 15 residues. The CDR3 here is CAWSIRLAGDNEQFF. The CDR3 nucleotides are TGTGCCTGGAGTATTCGACTAGCGGGAGATAATGAGCAGTTCTTC. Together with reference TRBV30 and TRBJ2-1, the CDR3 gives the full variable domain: SQTIHQWPATLVQPVGSPLSLECTVEGTSNPNLYWYRQAAGRGLQLLFYSVGIGQISSEVPQNLSASRPQDRQFILSSKKLLLSDSGFYLCAWSIRLAGDNEQFFGPGTRLTVL.

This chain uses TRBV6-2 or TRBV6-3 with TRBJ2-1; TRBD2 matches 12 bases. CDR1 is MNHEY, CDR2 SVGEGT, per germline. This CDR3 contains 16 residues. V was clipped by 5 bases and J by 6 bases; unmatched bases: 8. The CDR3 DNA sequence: TGTGCCAGCAGTCAGTCGATGGGACTAGCGGGCAATGAGCAGTTCTTC. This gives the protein CASSQSMGLAGNEQFF.

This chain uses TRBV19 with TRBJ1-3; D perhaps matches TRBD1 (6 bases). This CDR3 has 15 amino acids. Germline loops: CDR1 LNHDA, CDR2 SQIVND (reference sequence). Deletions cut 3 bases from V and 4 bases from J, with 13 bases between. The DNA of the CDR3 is TGTGCCAGTAGTATCGGCGCCAGGGGCGGAAACACCATATATTTT. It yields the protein CASSIGARGGNTIYF.

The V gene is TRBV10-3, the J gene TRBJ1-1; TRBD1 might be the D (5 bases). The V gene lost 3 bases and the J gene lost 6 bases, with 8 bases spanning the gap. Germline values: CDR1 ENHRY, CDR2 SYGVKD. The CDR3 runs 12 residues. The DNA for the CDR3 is TGTGCCATCAGTGATAGCAGGGCTGAAGCTTTCTTT. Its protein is CAISDSRAEAFF.

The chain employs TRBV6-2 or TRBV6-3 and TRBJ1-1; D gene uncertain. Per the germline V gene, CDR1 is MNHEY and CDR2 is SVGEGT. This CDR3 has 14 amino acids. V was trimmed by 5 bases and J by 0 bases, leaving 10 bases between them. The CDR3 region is CASSPWAMNTEAFF. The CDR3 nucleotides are TGTGCCAGCAGTCCCTGGGCCATGAACACTGAAGCTTTCTTT.

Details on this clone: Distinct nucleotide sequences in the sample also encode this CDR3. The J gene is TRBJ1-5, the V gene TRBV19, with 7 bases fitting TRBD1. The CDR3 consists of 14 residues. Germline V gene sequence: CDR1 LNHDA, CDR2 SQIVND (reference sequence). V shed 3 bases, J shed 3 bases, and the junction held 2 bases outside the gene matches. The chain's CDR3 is CASSITGANQPQHF. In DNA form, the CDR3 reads TGTGCCAGTAGTATCACAGGGGCCAATCAGCCCCAGCATTTT.

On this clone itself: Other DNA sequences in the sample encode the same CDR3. CDR3 protein: CATSRGGTGGTEAFF. CDR3 coding DNA: TGTGCCACCAGCAGAGGAGGGACAGGGGGCACTGAAGCTTTCTTT. The V gene is TRBV15, the J gene TRBJ1-1; 11 nucleotides match TRBD1. Germline loops: CDR1 LNHNV, CDR2 YYDKDF (reference sequence). The CDR3 covers 15 residues. V lost 1 base to trimming and J lost 4 bases; unmatched junction nucleotides: 2.